This T cell receptor beta chain derives from a study of shared clonotypes between healthy human individuals. Study observations and caveats: Large depth notwithstanding, sorted-subset sequencing proved incomplete by rarefaction. Non-shared clonotypes showed lower generation probabilities than clonotypes common to all four donors.

The repertoire was sequenced with immunoSEQ multiplex PCR; TCRdb's copy has only in-frame clones and lacks some. This sample carries 2.3 million or so clones, over 90% of them seen once, and the ten largest clones take about 0.39%. This CDR3 region has 18 residues. CDR1 and CDR2 (germline): MGHDK, SYGVNS. The V gene end was trimmed by 6 bases and the J gene end by 4 bases; junction bases not matched to a gene: 18. About this clone: Its cognate antigen is unknown.

The chain carries TRBV25-1 and TRBJ1-1; 9 bases fit TRBD1. The sequencing sample was made of naive CD4+ T cells from PBMCs. Subset reported: CD45RA+ positively selected. The sequence came from a man between 18 and 29 years old in good health. Some clones in this sample may be carry-over from other donors' samples. CDR3 loop: CASSPTRGTGKVSTEAFF. CDR3 in DNA: TGTGCCAGCAGCCCCACCCGCGGGACAGGGAAGGTCAGCACTGAAGCTTTCTTT.